This TCR beta chain was found in a study of T cell responses to AZD1222 COVID-19 vaccine. Broader study findings: No day 14 peak samples; only post-peak repertoires were characterized. Baseline antibody screening turned up just a handful of seropositive AZD1222 recipients.

Germline V gene lookup returns CDR1 LGHNA and CDR2 YSLEER. The V end lost 3 bases, the J end lost 1 base, and 6 bases lay between the germline ends. The CDR3 is 13 residues long. Of note for this clone: Its antigen is not known.

Measured with immunoSEQ multiplex PCR; TCRdb has only the in-frame clones, and not every one. The sample includes tens of thousands of clones, just over 90% of them seen just once. The J gene is TRBJ1-1, the V gene TRBV4-3; D possibly corresponds to TRBD1 (5 bases). The receptor comes from an adult who received the AZD1222 COVID-19 vaccine. The input for sequencing was peripheral blood, taken 28 days after the second AZD1222 dose. CDR3 residues: CASSQTANTEAFF. The CDR3 bases are TGCGCCAGCAGCCAGACAGCGAACACTGAAGCTTTCTTT.